This T cell receptor (beta chain) stems from a study of blood T cells in healthy people across ages. Study observations and caveats: With unsorted PBMCs, a conclusive comparison of naive versus antigen-experienced cells was not possible. With age, beta diversity per million T cells declined roughly linearly, significantly by 40.

Germline V gene data show CDR1 as MDHEN and CDR2 as SYDVKM. This CDR3 has 15 amino acids. V was clipped by 3 bases and J by 2 bases, with 14 bases between them. With regard to this clonotype: Its antigen is currently unknown.

Drawing of peripheral blood yielded about 10 milliliters from each donor. Sample-barcoded 5' priming and a J-beta primer mix drove a second PCR of about 6 to 12 cycles. One entry per CDR3 protein results from TCRdb running MiXCR on the 5' RACE reads. The table records roughly 1.4 million distinct CDR3 sequences, around 55% of them present only once. This chain links TRBV28 with TRBJ2-7; D is undetermined. The sequence was collected from a man younger than 35 in good health. Material: blood. This CDR3 is CASSFITSEAYEQYF. As DNA, the CDR3 is TGTGCCAGCAGTTTTATAACCTCGGAAGCCTACGAGCAGTACTTC. The variable domain in full, with the rest retrieved from reference TRBV28 and TRBJ2-7, is DVKVTQSSRYLVKRTGEKVFLECVQDMDHENMFWYRQDPGLGLRLIYFSYDVKMKEKGDIPEGYSVSREKKERFSLILESASTNQTSMYLCASSFITSEAYEQYFGPGTRLTVT.